Sequencing of this T cell receptor beta chain was carried out in a study of STAT5B mutations in CD4+ large granular lymphocyte leukemia. Study-level points and caveats: Patient CD4-sorted repertoires stayed more clonal than healthy ones after leukemic-clone removal.

Sequenced by immunoSEQ multiplex PCR; TCRdb stores in-frame clones only, minus some. The sample has tens of thousands of clones, 74% seen once. About this clone: Its antigen remains unknown.

The sequence derives from a human donor in good health. The sample comprised CD4+ T cells from blood buffy coats.

The CDR3 is CATSTIKGTGSGYTF. In nucleotides, the CDR3 is TGTGCCACCAGCACAATTAAGGGGACAGGGAGTGGCTACACCTTC. The chain carries TRBV15 and TRBJ1-2, with 9 bases identical to TRBD1. There are 15 residues in the CDR3. V lost 4 bases and J lost 7; bases outside the gene matches: 10. Germline loops: CDR1 LNHNV, CDR2 YYDKDF (reference sequence).